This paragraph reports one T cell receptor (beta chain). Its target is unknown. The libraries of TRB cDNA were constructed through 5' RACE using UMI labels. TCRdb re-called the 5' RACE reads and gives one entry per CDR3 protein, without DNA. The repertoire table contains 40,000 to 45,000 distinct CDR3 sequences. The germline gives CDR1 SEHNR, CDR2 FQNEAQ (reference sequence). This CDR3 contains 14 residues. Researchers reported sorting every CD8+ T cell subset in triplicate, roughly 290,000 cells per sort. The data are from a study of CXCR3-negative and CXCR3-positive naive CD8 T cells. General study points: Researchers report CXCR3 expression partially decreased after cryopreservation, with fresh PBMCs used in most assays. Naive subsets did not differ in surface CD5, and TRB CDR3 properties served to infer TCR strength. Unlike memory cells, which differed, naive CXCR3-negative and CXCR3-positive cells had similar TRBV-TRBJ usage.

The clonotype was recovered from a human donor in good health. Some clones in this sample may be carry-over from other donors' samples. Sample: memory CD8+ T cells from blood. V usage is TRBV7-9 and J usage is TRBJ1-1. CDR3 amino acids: CASSLALGETEAFF. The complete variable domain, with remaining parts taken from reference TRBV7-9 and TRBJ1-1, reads DTGVSQNPRHKITKRGQNVTFRCDPISEHNRLYWYRQTLGQGPEFLTYFQNEAQLEKSRLLSDRFSAERPKGSFSTLEIQRTEQGDSAMYLCASSLALGETEAFFGQGTRLTVV.